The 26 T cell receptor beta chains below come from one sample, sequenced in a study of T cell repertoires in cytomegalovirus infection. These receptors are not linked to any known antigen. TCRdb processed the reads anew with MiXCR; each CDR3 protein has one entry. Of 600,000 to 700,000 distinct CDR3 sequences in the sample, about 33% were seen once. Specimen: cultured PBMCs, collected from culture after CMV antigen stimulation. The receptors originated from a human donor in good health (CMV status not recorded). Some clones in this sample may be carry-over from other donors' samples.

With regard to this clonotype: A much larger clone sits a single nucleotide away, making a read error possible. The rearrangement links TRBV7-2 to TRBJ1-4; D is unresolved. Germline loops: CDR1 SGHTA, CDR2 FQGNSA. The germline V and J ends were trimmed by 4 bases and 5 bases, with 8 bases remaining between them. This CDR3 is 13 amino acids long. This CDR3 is CASSSQRNEKLFF. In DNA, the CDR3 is TGTGCCAGCAGCTCACAGAGGAATGAAAAACTGTTTTTT. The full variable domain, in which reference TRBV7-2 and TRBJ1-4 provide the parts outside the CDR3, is GAGVSQSPSNKVTEKGKDVELRCDPISGHTALYWYRQSLGQGLEFLIYFQGNSAPDKSGLPSDRFSAERTGGSVSTLTIQRTQQEDSAVYLCASSSQRNEKLFFGSGTQLSVL.

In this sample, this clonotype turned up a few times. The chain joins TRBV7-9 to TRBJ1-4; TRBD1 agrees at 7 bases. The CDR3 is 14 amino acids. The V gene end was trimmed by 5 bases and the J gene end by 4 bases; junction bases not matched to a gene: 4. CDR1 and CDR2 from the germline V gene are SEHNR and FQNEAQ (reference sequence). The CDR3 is CASSRGQSNEKLFF. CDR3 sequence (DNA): TGTGCCAGCAGCCGGGGACAGAGTAATGAAAAACTGTTTTTT.

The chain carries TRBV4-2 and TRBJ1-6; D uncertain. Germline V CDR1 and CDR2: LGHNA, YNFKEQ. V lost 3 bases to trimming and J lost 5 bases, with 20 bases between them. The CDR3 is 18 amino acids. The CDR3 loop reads CASSHKPPGLGDNSPLHF. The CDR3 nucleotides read TGTGCCAGCAGCCATAAACCCCCCGGGCTCGGGGATAATTCACCCCTCCACTTT.

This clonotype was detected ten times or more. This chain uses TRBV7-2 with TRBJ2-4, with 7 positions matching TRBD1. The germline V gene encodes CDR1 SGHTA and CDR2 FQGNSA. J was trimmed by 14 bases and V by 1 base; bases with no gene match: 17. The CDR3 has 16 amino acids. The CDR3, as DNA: TGTGCCAGCAGCTTAGGAGGGGCGCGACAGGGCCGAACGGAGTACTTC. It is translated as CASSLGGARQGRTEYF. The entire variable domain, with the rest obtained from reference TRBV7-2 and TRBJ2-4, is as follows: GAGVSQSPSNKVTEKGKDVELRCDPISGHTALYWYRQSLGQGLEFLIYFQGNSAPDKSGLPSDRFSAERTGGSVSTLTIQRTQQEDSAVYLCASSLGGARQGRTEYFGAGTRLSVL.

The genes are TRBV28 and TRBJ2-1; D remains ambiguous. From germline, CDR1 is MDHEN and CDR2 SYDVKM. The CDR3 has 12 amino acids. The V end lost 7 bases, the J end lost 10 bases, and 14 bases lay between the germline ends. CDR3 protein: CASIPYTGEQFF. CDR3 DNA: TGTGCCAGCATCCCATACACTGGGGAGCAGTTCTTC.

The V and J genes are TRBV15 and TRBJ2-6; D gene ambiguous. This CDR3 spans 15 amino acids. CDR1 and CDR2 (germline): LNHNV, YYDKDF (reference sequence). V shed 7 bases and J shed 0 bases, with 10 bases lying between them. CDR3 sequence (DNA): TGTGCCACCAAGAATTCCCGCTCTGGGGCCAACGTCCTGACTTTC. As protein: CATKNSRSGANVLTF.

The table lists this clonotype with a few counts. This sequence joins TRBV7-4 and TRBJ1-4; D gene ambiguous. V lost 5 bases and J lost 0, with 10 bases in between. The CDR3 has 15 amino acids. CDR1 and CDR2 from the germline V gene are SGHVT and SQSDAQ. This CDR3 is CASSADGATNEKLFF. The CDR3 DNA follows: TGTGCCAGCAGCGCGGACGGGGCAACTAATGAAAAACTGTTTTTT.

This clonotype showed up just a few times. The CDR3 spells CASSQKTGTRISTEAFF. The DNA of the CDR3 is TGTGCCAGCAGCCAAAAGACAGGAACTCGCATTTCTACTGAAGCTTTCTTT. The chain is built from TRBV14 and TRBJ1-1, with D possibly matching TRBD1 (6 bases). The CDR3 loop spans 17 amino acids. CDR1 SGHDN and CDR2 FVKESK come from the germline V gene. V was clipped by 2 bases and J by 5 bases, with 21 bases between them.

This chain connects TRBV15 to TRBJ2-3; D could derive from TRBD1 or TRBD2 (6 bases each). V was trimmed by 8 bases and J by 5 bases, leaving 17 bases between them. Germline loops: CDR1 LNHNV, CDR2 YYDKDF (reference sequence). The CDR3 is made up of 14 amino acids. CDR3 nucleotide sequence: TGTGCCACCTCCCCGCCACAGGGAGGAGATACGCAGTATTTT. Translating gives CATSPPQGGDTQYF.

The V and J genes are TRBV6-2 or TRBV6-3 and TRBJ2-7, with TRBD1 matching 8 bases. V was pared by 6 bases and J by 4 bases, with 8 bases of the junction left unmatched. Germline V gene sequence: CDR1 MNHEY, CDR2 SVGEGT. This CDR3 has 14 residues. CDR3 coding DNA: TGTGCCAGCAGACGAACGCAGGGGGCTTACGAGCAGTACTTC. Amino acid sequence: CASRRTQGAYEQYF.

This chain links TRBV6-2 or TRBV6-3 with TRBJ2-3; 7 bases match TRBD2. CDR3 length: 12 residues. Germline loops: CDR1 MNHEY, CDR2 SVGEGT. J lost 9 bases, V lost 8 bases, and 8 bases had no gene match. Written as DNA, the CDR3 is TGTGCCAGCGGGAAGCTAGCGGAAACGCAGTATTTT. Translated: CASGKLAETQYF.

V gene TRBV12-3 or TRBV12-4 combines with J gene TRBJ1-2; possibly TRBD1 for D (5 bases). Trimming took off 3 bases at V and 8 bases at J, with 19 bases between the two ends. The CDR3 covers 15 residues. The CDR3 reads CASSFATGGGFGYTF. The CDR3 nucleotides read TGTGCCAGCAGTTTTGCGACCGGGGGGGGTTTCGGCTACACCTTC.

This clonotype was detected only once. The DNA for the CDR3 is TGTGCCAGCAGCTCGGACAGATATAGCAATCAGCCCCAGCATTTT. It specifies CASSSDRYSNQPQHF. V usage is TRBV6-1 and J usage is TRBJ1-5; perhaps TRBD1 as D (6 bases). This CDR3 comprises 15 residues. The V and J ends lost 6 bases and 0 bases respectively, with 12 bases between them. Germline V gene sequence: CDR1 MNHNS, CDR2 SASEGT.

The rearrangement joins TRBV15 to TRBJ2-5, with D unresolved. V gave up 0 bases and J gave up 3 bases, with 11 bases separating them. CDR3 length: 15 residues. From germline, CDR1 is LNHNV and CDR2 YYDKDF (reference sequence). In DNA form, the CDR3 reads TGTGCCACCAGCAGAGATCTAACCCCGGAAGAGACCCAGTACTTC. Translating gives CATSRDLTPEETQYF.

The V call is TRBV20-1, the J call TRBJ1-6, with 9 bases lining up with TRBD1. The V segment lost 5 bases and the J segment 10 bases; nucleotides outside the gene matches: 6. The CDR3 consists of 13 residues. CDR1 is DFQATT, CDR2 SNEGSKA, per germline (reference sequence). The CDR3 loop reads CSARRQGGSPLHF. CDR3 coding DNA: TGCAGTGCTCGTCGACAGGGGGGGTCACCCCTCCACTTT.

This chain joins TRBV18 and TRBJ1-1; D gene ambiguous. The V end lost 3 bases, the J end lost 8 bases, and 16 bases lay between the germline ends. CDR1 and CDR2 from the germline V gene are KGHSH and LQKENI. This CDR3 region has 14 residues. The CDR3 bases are TGTGCCAGCTCACCTTCAGTGGTGGGGAACGAAGCTTTCTTT. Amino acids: CASSPSVVGNEAFF.

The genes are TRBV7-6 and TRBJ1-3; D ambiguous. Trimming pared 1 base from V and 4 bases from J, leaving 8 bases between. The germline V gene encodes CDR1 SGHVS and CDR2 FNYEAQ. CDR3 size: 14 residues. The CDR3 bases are TGTGCCAGCAGCTTAGGGGATGGCGGAAACACCATATATTTT. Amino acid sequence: CASSLGDGGNTIYF. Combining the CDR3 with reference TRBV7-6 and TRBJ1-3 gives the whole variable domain GAGVSQSPRYKVTKRGQDVALRCDPISGHVSLYWYRQALGQGPEFLTYFNYEAQQDKSGLPNDRFSAERPEGSISTLTIQRTEQRDSAMYRCASSLGDGGNTIYFGEGSWLTVV.

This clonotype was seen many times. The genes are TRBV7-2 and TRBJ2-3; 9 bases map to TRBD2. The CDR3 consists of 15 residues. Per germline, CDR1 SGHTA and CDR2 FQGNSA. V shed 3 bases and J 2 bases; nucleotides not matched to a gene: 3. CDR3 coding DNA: TGTGCCAGCAGCTTCGGGACTAGCTACACAGATACGCAGTATTTT. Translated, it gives CASSFGTSYTDTQYF.

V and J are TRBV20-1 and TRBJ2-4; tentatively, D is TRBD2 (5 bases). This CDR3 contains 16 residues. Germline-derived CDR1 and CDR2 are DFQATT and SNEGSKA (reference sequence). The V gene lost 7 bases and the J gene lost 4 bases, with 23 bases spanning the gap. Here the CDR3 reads CSGIVPLDRGKNIQYF. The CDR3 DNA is TGCAGTGGGATCGTCCCGTTGGACCGAGGGAAAAACATTCAGTACTTC.

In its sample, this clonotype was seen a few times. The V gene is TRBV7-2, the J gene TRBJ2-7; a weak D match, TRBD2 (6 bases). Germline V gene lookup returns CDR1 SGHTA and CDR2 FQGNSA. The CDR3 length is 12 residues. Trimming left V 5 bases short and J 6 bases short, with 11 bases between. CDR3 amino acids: CASSRLGGEQYF. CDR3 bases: TGTGCCAGCAGCCGCCTGGGGGGCGAGCAGTACTTC.

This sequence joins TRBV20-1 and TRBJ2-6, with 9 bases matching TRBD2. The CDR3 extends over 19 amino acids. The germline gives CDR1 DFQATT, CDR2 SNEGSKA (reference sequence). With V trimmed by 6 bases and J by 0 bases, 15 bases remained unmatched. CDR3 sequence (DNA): TGCAGTGCAACCCCCGGAGCGCGGGAGGGTAGCTCTGGGGCCAACGTCCTGACTTTC. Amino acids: CSATPGAREGSSGANVLTF.

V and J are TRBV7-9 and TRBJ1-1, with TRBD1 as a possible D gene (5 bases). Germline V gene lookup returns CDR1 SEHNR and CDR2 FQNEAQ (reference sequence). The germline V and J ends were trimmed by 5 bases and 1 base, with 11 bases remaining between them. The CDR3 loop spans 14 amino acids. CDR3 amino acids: CASSPPDRNTEAFF. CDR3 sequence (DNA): TGTGCCAGCAGCCCCCCCGACAGGAACACTGAAGCTTTCTTT.

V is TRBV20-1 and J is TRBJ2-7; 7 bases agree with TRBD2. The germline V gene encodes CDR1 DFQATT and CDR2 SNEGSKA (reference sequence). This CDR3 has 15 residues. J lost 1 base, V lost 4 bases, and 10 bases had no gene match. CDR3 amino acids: CSANPLTSRSYEQYF. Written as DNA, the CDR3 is TGCAGTGCTAACCCTCTGACTAGCCGTTCCTACGAGCAGTACTTC.

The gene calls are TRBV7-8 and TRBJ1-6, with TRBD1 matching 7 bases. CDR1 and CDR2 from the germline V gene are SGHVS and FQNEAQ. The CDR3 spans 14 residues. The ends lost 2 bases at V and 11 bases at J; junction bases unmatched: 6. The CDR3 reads CASSLPTGLAPLHF. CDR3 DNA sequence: TGTGCCAGCAGCTTACCGACAGGGCTGGCACCCCTCCACTTT. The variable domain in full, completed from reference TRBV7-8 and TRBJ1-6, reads GAGVSQSPRYKVAKRGQDVALRCDPISGHVSLFWYQQALGQGPEFLTYFQNEAQLDKSGLPSDRFFAERPEGSVSTLKIQRTQQEDSAVYLCASSLPTGLAPLHFGNGTRLTVT.

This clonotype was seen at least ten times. The CDR3, as DNA: TGTGCCAGCAGCTTCCAAGGGGGAACTAATGAAAAACTGTTTTTT. Amino acids: CASSFQGGTNEKLFF. The rearrangement links TRBV12-3 or TRBV12-4 to TRBJ1-4; possible D gene TRBD1, 6 bases. The V and J ends lost 6 bases and 1 base respectively, with 12 bases between them. The CDR3 sequence is 15 residues long.

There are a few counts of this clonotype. The CDR3, as DNA: TGTGCCAGCAGCTCCCTCAGGGTTGGGGAGCAGTACTTC. Translated: CASSSLRVGEQYF. The chain has TRBV6-2 or TRBV6-3 and TRBJ2-7; D is possibly TRBD1 (5 bases). CDR3 length equals 13 residues. The V end was cut by 6 bases, the J end by 7 bases, with 16 bases between. Germline CDR1 MNHEY, CDR2 SVGEGT.